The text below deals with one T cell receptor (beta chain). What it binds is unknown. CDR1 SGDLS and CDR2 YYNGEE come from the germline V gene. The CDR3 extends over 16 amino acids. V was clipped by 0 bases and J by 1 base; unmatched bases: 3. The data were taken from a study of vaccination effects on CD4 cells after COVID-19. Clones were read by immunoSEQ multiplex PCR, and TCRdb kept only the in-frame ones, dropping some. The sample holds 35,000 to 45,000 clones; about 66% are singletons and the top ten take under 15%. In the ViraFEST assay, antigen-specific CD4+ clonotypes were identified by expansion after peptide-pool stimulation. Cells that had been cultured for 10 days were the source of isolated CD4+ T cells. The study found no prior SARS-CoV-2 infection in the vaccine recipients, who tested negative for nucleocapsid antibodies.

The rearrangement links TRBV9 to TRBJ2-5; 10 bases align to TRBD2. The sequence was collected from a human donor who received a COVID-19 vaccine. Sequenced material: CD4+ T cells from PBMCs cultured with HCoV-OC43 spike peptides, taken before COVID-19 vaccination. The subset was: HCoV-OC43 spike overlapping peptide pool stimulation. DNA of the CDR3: TGTGCCAGCAGCGTAGGAGCTAGCGGGAGCCAAGAGACCCAGTACTTC. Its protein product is CASSVGASGSQETQYF.